The source of this TCR beta chain is a study of esophageal squamous cell carcinoma under preoperative chemotherapy. Study summary: Samples included peripheral blood T cells as well as tumor-infiltrating lymphocytes. General study points: Peripheral T cells showed a significant TCR diversity increase after chemotherapy, unlike tumor-infiltrating lymphocytes.

As concerns this clonotype: Its specificity is not known.

The germline gives CDR1 MNHNS, CDR2 SASEGT. The CDR3 runs 13 residues. The V gene lost 6 bases and the J gene lost 5 bases, with 11 bases spanning the gap. Sample time point: before preoperative PTX-NDP chemotherapy. Patients received paclitaxel-nedaplatin as preoperative chemotherapy before surgery. TCRdb used MiXCR to reprocess the PCR reads, holding one entry per CDR3 protein. The table includes roughly 13,000 distinct CDR3 sequences, roughly half detected once. Sampling took place from a patient given preoperative chemotherapy. This receptor was taken from a human donor with esophageal squamous cell carcinoma. The donor label of this sample is uncertain. The gene calls are TRBV6-1 and TRBJ1-5; a possible D gene is TRBD1 (5 bases). The CDR3 nucleotides are TGTGCCAGCAGGGGGCAGGACTATCAGCCCCAGCATTTT. Amino acids: CASRGQDYQPQHF.